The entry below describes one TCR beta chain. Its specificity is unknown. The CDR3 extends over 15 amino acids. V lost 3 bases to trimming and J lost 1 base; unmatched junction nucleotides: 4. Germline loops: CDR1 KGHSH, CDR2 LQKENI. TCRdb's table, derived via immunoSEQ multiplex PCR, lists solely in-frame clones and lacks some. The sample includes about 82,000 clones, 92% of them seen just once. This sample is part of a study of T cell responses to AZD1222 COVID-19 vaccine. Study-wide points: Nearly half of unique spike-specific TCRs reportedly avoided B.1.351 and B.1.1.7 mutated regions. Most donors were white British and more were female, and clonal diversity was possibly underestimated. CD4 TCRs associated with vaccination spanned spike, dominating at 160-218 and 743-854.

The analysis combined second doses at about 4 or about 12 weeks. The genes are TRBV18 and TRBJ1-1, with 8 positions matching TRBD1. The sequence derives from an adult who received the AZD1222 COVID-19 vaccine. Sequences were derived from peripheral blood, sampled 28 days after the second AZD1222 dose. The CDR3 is CASSPLDRANTEAFF. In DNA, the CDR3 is TGTGCCAGCTCACCTCTGGACAGGGCGAACACTGAAGCTTTCTTT.